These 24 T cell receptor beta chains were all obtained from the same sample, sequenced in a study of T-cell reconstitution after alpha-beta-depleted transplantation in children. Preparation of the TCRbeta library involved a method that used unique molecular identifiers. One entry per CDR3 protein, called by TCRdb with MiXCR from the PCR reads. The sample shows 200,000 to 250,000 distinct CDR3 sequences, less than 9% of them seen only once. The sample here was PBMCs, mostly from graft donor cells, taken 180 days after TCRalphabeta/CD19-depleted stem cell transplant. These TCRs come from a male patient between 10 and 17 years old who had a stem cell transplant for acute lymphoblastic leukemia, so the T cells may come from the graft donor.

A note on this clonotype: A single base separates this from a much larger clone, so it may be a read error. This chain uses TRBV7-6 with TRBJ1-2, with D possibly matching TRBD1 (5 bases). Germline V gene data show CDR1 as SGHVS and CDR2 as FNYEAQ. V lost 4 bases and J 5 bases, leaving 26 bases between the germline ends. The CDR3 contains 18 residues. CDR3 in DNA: TGTGCCAGCAGCTCCAACCCGTCCGGGACGGACCTAAAGTATGGCTACACCTTC. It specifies CASSSNPSGTDLKYGYTF.

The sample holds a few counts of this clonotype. The CDR3 reads CASSGPRGDNEQFF. The CDR3 DNA reads TGTGCCAGCAGCGGACCCCGAGGGGACAATGAGCAGTTCTTC. The genes are TRBV7-9 and TRBJ2-1; possibly TRBD1 or TRBD2 for D (5 bases each). Germline V gene lookup returns CDR1 SEHNR and CDR2 FQNEAQ (reference sequence). CDR3 length: 14 residues. V was trimmed by 5 bases and J by 5 bases, leaving 13 bases between them.

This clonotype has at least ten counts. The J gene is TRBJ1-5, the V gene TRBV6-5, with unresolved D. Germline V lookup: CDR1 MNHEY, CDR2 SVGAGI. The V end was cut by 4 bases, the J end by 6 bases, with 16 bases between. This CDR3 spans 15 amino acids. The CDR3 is CASSLLAVAGQPQHF. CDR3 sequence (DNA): TGTGCCAGCAGTTTATTAGCAGTCGCAGGTCAGCCCCAGCATTTT.

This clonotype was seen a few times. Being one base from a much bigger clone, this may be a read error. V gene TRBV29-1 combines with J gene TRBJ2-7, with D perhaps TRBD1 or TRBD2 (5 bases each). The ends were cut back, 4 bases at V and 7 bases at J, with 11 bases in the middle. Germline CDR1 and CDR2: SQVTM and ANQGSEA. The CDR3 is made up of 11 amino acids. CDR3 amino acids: CSVAYGGEQYF. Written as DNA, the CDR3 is TGCAGCGTTGCTTATGGGGGAGAGCAGTACTTC.

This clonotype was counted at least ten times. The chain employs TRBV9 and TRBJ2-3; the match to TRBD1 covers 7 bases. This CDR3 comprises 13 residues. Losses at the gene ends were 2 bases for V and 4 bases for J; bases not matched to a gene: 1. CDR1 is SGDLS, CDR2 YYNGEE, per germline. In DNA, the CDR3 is TGTGCCAGCAGCGTCCAGGGGGCAGATACGCAGTATTTT. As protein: CASSVQGADTQYF.

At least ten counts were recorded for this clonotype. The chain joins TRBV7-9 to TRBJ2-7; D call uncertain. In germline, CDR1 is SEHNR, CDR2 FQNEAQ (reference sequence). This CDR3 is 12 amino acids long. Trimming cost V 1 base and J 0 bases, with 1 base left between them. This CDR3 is CASSLVSYEQYF. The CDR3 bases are TGTGCCAGCAGCTTAGTCTCCTACGAGCAGTACTTC.

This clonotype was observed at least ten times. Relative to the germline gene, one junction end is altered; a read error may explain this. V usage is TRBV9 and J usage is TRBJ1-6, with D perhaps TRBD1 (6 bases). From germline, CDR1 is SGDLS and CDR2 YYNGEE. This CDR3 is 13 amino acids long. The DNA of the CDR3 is TGTTCCAGCAGCGCAACAGGGCCTTCACCCCTCCACTTT. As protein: CSSSATGPSPLHF.

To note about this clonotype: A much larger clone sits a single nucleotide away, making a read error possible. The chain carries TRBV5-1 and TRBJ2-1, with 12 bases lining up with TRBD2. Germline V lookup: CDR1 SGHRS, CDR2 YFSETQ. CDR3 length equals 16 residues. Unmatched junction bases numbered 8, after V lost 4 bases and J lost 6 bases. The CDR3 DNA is TGCGCCAGCAGCACCAGACTAGCGGGAGTCCTCAATGAGCAGTTCTTC. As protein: CASSTRLAGVLNEQFF.

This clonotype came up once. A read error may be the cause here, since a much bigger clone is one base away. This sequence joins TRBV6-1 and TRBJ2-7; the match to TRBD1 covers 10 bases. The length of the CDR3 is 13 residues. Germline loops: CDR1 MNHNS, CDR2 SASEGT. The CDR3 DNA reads TGTGCCACCCGGACAGGGGGTTCCTACGAGCAGTGCTTC. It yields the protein CATRTGGSYEQCF.

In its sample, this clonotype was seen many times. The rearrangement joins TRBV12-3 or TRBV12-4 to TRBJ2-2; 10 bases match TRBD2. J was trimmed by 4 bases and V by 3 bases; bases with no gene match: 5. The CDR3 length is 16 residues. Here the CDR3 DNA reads TGTGCCAGCAGTTTCCCAGCGGGGGGGCTCACCGGGGAGCTGTTTTTT. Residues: CASSFPAGGLTGELFF.

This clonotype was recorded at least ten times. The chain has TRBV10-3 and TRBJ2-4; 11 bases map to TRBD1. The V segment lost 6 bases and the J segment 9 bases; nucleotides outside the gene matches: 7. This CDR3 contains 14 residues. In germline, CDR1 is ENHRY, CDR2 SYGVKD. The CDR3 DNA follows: TGTGCCATCAGGCAACCGGGACAGGGGGGCATTCAGTACTTC. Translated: CAIRQPGQGGIQYF.

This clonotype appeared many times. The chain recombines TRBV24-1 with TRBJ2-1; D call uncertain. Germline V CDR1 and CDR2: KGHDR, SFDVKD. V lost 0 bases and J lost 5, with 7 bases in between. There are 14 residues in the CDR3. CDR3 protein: CATSDLRQDNEQFF. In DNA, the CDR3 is TGTGCCACCAGTGATTTGAGGCAGGACAATGAGCAGTTCTTC.

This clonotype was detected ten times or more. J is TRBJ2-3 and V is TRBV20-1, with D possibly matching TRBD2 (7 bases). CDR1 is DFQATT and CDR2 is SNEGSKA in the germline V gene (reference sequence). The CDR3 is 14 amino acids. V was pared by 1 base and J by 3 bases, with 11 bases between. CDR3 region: CSARGGGLTDTQYF. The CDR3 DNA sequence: TGCAGTGCTAGAGGCGGGGGCCTTACAGATACGCAGTATTTT.

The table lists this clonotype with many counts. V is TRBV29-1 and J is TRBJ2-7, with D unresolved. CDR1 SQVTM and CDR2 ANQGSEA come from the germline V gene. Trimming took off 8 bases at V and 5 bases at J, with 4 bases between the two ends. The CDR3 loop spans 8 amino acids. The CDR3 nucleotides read TGCAGCCCCAACGAGCAGTACTTC. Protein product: CSPNEQYF.

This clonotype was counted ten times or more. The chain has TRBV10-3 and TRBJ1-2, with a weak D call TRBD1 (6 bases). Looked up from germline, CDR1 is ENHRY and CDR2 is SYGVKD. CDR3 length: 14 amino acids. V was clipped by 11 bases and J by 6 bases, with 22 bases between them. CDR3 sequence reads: CAGAVGGRLNGYTF. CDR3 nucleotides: TGTGCCGGCGCAGTCGGGGGGCGGTTGAATGGCTACACCTTC.

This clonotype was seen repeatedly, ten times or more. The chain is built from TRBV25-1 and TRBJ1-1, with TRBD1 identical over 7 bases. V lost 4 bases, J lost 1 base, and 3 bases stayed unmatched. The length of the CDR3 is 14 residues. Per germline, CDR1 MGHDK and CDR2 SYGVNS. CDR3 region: CASSGRGENTEAFF. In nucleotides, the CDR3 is TGTGCCAGCAGTGGCAGGGGGGAGAACACTGAAGCTTTCTTT.

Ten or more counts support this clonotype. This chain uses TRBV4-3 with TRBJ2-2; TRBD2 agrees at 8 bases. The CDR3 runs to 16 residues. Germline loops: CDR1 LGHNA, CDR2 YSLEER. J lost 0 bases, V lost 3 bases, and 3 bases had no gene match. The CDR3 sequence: CASSHVSGANTGELFF. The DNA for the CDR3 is TGCGCCAGCAGCCACGTTAGCGGGGCGAACACCGGGGAGCTGTTTTTT.

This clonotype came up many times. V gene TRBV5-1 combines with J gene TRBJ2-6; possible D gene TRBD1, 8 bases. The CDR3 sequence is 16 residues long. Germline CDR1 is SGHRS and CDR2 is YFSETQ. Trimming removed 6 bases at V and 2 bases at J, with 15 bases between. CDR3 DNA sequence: TGCGCCAGCATCGACAGGGGAGGGCCTGGGGCCAACGTCCTGACTTTC. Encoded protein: CASIDRGGPGANVLTF.

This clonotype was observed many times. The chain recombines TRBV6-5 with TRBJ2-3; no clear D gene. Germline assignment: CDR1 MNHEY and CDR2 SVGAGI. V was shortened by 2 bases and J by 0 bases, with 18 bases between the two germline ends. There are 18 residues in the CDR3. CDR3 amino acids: CASSYPLGDPGSTDTQYF. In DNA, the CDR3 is TGTGCCAGCAGTTACCCCCTTGGAGATCCCGGGAGCACAGATACGCAGTATTTT.

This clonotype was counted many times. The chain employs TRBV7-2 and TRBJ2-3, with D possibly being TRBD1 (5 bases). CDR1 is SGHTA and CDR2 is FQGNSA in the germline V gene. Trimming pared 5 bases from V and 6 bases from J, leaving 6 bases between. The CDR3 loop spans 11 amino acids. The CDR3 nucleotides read TGTGCCAGCAGCGCAGGGGATACGCAGTATTTT. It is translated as CASSAGDTQYF. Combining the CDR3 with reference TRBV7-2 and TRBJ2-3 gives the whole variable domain GAGVSQSPSNKVTEKGKDVELRCDPISGHTALYWYRQSLGQGLEFLIYFQGNSAPDKSGLPSDRFSAERTGGSVSTLTIQRTQQEDSAVYLCASSAGDTQYFGPGTRLTVL.

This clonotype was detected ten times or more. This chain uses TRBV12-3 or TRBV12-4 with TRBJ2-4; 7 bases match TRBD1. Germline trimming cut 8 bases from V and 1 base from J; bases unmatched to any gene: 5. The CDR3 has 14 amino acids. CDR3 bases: TGTGCCAGCGGTAAGGGGGCCGCCAAAAACATTCAGTACTTC. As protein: CASGKGAAKNIQYF.

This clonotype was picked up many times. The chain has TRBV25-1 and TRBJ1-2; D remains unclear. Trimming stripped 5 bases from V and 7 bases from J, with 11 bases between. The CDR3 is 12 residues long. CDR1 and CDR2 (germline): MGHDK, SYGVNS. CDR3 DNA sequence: TGTGCCAGCAGTCGGGGAACCGCTGGCTACACCTTC. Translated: CASSRGTAGYTF.

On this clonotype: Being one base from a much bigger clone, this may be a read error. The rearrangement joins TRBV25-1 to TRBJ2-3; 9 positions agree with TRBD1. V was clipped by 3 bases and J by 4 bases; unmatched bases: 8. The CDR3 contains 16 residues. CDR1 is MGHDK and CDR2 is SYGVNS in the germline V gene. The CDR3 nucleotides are TGTGCCAGCAGTGAGCCGGGACAGGGTAGGGCAGATACGCAGTATTTT. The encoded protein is CASSEPGQGRADTQYF.

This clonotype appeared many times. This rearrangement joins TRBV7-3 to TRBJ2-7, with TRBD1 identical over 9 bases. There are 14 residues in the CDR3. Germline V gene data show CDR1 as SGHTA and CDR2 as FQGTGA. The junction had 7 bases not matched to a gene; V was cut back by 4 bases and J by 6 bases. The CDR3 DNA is TGTGCCAGCAGCTCAGGGACAGGGAGAGCCGAGCAGTACTTC. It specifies CASSSGTGRAEQYF.